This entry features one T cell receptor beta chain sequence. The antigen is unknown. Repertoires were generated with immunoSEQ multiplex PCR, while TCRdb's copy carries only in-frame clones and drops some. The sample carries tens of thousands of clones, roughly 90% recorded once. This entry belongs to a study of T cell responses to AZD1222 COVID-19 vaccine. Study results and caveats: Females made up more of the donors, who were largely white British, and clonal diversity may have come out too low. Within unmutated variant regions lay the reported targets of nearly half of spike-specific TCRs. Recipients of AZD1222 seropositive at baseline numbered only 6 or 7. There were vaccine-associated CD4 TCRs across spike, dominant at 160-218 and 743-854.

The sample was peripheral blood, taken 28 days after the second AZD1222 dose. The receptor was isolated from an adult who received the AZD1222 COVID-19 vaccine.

The CDR3 here is CASSYSAGTGWDEQFF. Here the CDR3 DNA reads TGTGCCAGCAGTTACTCAGCGGGGACTGGATGGGATGAGCAGTTCTTC. This chain connects TRBV6-5 to TRBJ2-1; TRBD2 agrees at 7 bases. The CDR3 runs to 16 residues. The germline gives CDR1 MNHEY, CDR2 SVGAGI. V was clipped by 0 bases and J by 8 bases; unmatched bases: 10.